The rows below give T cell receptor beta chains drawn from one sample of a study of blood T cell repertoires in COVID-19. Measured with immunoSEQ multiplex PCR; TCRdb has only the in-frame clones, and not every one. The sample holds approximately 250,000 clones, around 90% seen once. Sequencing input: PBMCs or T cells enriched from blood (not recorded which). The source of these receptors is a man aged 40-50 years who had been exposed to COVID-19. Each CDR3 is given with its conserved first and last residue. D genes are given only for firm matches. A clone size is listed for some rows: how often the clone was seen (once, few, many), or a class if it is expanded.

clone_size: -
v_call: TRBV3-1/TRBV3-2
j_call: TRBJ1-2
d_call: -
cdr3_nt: TGTGCCAGCAGCCAAGATTCAGGGTATAATGGCTACACCTTC
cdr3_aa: CASSQDSGYNGYTF

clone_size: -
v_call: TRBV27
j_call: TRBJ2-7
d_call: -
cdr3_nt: TGTGCCAGCATCCTGGGGGCGCGAGGGGTAGCCTACGAGCAGTACTTC
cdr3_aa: CASILGARGVAYEQYF

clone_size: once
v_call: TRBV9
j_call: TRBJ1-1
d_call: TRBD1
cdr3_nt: TGTGCCAGCAGCACAGGGGTGACAGAGAACACTGAAGCTTTCTTT
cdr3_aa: CASSTGVTENTEAFF

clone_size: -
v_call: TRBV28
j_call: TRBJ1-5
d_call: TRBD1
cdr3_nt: TGTGCCAGCAGTCCGACAGGGAACAATCAGCCCCAGCATTTT
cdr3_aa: CASSPTGNNQPQHF

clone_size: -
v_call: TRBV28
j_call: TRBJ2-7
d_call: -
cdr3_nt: TGTGCCAGCAGTCCCCCAACGAGGAGCTACGAGCAGTACTTC
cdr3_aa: CASSPPTRSYEQYF

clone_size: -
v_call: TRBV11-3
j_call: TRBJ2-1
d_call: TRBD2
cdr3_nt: TGTGCCAGCAGCGATGACCTAGCGGGAGGGGTCTACAATGAGCAGTTCTTC
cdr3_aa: CASSDDLAGGVYNEQFF

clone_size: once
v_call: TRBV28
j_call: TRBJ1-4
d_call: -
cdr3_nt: TGTGCCAGCAGTTTCGAACCTACCGTAGATGAAAAACTGTTTTTT
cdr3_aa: CASSFEPTVDEKLFF

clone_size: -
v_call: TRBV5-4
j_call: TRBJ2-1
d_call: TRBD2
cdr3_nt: TGTGCCAGCAGGTCCGGGACTAGCGGGAGGGCCGGCAATGAGCAGTTCTTC
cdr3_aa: CASRSGTSGRAGNEQFF

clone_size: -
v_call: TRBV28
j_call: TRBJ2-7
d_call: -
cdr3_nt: TGTGCCAGCAGTTTATGGGACTCAGGCCGGGGGGAGCAGTACTTC
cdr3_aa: CASSLWDSGRGEQYF

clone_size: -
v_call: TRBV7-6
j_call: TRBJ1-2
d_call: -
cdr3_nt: TGTGCCAGCAGCTTAGAAACGGGGGGGTCAAGAATCGGCTATGGCTACACCTTC
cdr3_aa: CASSLETGGSRIGYGYTF

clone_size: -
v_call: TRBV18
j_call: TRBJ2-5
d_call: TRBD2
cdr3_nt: TGTGCCAGCTCACCACAGACTAGCGGGAGTTCTCAGACCCAGTACTTC
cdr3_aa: CASSPQTSGSSQTQYF

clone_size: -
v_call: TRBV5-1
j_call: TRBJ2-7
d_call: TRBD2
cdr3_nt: TGCGCCACCAAGAGGTCTAGCGGGAGCTGGGAGCAGTACTTC
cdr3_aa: CATKRSSGSWEQYF

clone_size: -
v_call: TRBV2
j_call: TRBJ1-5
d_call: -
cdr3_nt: TGTGCCAGCAGTGATCCGGAGGTTCAGCCCCAGCATTTT
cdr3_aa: CASSDPEVQPQHF

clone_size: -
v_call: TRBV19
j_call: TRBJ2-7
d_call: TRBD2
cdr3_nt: TGTGCCAGTAGTATCCTCGGTCCTAGCGGGACCTACGAGCAGTACTTC
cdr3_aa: CASSILGPSGTYEQYF

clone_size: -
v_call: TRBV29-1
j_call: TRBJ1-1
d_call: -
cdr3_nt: TGCAGCGTTGACAAGGGGTCGGTGAACACTGAAGCTTTCTTT
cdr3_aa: CSVDKGSVNTEAFF

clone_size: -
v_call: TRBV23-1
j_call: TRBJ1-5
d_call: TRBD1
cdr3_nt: TGCGCCAGCAGTCACCTAAGCACGGGACAGGGAAAGAGGGACAATCAGCCCCAGCATTTT
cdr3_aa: CASSHLSTGQGKRDNQPQHF

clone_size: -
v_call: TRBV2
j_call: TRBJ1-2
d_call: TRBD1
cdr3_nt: TGTGCCAGCAGGATGACAGGGGAAGGCTACACCTTC
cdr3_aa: CASRMTGEGYTF

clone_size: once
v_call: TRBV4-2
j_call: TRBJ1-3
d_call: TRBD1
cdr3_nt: TGTGCCAGCAGCCTCGGGACAGAGATTATCTCTGGAAACACCATATATTTT
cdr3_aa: CASSLGTEIISGNTIYF

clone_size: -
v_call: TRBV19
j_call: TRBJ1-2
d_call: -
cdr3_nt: TGTGCCAGTAGGGCCAATGCAGGGGCCGAAAGCTACACCTTC
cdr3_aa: CASRANAGAESYTF

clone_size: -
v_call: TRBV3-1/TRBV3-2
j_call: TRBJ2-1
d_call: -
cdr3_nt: TGTGCCAGCAGCCAAACAAATGAGCAGTTCTTC
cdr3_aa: CASSQTNEQFF

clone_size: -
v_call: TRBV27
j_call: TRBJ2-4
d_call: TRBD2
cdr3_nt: TGTGCCAGCAGTTCGACTAGCGGGAGTGGAGGAAACATTCAGTACTTC
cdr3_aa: CASSSTSGSGGNIQYF

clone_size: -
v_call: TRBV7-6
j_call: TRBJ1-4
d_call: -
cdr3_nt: TGTGCCAGCAGCTTATTCGGGGGAATAGGTGAAAAACTGTTTTTT
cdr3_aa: CASSLFGGIGEKLFF

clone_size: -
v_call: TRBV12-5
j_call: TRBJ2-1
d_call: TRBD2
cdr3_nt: TGTGCTAGTGGTTTAGGGACTAGCGGGAGCTACAATGAGCAGTTCTTC
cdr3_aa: CASGLGTSGSYNEQFF

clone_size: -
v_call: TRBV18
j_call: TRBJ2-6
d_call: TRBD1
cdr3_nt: TGTGCCAGCTCACCAGTCGGCAGGGGGCGAGCTGGGGCCAACGTCCTGACTTTC
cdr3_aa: CASSPVGRGRAGANVLTF

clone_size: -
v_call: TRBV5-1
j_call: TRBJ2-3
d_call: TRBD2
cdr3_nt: TGCGCCAGCACGGGCGCCGGCGGGGGAAGCACAGATACGCAGTATTTT
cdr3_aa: CASTGAGGGSTDTQYF

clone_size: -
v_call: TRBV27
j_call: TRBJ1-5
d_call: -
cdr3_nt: TGTGCCAGCAGTTTCTCGGGATACAATCAGCCCCAGCATTTT
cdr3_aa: CASSFSGYNQPQHF

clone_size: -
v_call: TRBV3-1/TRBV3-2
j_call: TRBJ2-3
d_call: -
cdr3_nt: TGTGCCAGCAAAGGGGTAGTTAGCCCAGATACGCAGTATTTT
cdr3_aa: CASKGVVSPDTQYF

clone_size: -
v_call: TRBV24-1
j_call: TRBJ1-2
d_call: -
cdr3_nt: TGTGCCACCAGTGTTTCGGAGCTTAACTATGGCTACACCTTC
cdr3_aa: CATSVSELNYGYTF

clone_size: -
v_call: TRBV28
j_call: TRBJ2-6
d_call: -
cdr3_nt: TGTGCCAGCAGTTGGACATATAAGACTCCTGGGGCCAACGTCCTGACTTTC
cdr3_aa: CASSWTYKTPGANVLTF

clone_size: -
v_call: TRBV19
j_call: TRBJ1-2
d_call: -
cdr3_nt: TGTGCCAGTAGTATAAGTAGCGGTAACTATGGCTACACCTTC
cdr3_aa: CASSISSGNYGYTF

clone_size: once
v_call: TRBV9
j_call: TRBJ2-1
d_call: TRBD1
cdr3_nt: TGTGCCAGCAGCGCCCGTCCGGGGACAGGGGCCTACAATGAGCAGTTCTTC
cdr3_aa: CASSARPGTGAYNEQFF

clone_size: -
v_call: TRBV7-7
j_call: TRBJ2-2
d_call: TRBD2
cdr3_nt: TGTGCTAGCAGTCTCGGACTAGACTCCACCGGGGAGCTGTTTTTT
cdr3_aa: CASSLGLDSTGELFF

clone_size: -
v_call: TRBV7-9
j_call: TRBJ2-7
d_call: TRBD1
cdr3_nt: TGTGCCAGCAGCTTATGGACAGGGGAGGACTACGAGCAGTACTTC
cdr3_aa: CASSLWTGEDYEQYF

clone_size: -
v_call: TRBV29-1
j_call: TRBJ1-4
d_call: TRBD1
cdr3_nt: TGCAGCGTTGGGGGGACAGCAACTAATGAAAAACTGTTTTTT
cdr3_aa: CSVGGTATNEKLFF

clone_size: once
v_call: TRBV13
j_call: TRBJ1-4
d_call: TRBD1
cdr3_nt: TGTGCCAGCAGCTCCCAGGGGGCAACTAATGAAAAACTGTTTTTT
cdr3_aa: CASSSQGATNEKLFF

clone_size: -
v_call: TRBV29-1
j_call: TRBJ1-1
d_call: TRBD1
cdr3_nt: TGCAGCGTTGAAGGGCACAGGGGGGCTGAAGCTTTCTTT
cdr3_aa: CSVEGHRGAEAFF

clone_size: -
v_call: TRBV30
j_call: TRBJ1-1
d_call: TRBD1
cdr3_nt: TGTGCCTGGAGTTCTACAGGGGGCAAGAGGGACACTGAAGCTTTCTTT
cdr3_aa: CAWSSTGGKRDTEAFF

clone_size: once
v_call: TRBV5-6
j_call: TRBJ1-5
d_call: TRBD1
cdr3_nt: TGTGCCAGCAGCTCGTCTCGACAGGGGATATATCAGCCCCAGCATTTT
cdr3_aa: CASSSSRQGIYQPQHF

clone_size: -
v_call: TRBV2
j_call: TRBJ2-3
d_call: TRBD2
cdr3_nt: TGTGCCAGCAGTGAAGGACTAGCGGGGCAGTATTTT
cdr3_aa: CASSEGLAGQYF

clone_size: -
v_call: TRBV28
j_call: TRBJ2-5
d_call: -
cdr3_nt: TGTGCCAGCAGTTTATCGGGGGTTCGGGGAGAGACCCAGTACTTC
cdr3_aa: CASSLSGVRGETQYF

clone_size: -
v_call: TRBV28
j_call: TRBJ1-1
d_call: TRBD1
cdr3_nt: TGTGCCATACGAAACAGGGGGCTTAACACTGAAGCTTTCTTT
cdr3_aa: CAIRNRGLNTEAFF

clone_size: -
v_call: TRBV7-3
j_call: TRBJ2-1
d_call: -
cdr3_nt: TGTGCCAGCAGCGCCTCCCCCGGGAATGAGCAGTTCTTC
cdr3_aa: CASSASPGNEQFF

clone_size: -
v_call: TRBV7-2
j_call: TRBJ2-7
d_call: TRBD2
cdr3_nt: TGTGCCAGCAGCTTCGGGCGGGAGAAACCTAACGAGCAGTACTTC
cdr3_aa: CASSFGREKPNEQYF

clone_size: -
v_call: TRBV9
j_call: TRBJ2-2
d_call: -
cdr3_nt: TGTGCCAGCAGCGTATTAACCGGGGAGCTGTTTTTT
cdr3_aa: CASSVLTGELFF

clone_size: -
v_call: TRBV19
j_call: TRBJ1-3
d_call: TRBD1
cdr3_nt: TGTGCCAGTAGTATCGGGACAGCTACTGGAAACACCATATATTTT
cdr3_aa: CASSIGTATGNTIYF

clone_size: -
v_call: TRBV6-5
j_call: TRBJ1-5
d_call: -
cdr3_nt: TGTGCCAGCAAACGCGGGGGCAATCAGCCCCAGCATTTT
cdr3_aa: CASKRGGNQPQHF

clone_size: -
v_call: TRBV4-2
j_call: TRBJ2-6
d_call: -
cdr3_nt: TGTGCCAGCAGCCCAGACGTGTCGGGGACTGGGGCCAACGTCCTGACTTTC
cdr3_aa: CASSPDVSGTGANVLTF

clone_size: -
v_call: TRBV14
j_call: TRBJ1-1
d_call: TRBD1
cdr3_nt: TGTGCCAGCAGCCAGAAAGGAGGGACAGGGCCGAACACTGAAGCTTTCTTT
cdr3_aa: CASSQKGGTGPNTEAFF

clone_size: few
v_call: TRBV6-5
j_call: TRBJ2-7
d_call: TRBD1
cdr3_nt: TGTGCCAGCAGTCGGGACAGGGGGAGCTCCTACGAGCAGTACTTC
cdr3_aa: CASSRDRGSSYEQYF

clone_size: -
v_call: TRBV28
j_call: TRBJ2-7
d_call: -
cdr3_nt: TGTGCCAGCAAACCGTCCGGGACTCCAGCCTACGAGCAGTACTTC
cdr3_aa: CASKPSGTPAYEQYF

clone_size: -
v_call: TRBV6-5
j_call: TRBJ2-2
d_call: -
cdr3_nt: TGTGCCAGCGTTACAGAATTGAACACCGGGGAGCTGTTTTTT
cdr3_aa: CASVTELNTGELFF

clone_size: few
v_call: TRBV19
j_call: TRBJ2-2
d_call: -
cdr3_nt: TGTGCCGCACAACAGACGAACACCGGGGAGCTGTTTTTT
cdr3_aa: CAAQQTNTGELFF

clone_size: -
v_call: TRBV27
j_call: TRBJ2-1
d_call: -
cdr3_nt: TGTGCCAGCAGTCCGGGCAATGAGCAGTTCTTC
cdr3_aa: CASSPGNEQFF